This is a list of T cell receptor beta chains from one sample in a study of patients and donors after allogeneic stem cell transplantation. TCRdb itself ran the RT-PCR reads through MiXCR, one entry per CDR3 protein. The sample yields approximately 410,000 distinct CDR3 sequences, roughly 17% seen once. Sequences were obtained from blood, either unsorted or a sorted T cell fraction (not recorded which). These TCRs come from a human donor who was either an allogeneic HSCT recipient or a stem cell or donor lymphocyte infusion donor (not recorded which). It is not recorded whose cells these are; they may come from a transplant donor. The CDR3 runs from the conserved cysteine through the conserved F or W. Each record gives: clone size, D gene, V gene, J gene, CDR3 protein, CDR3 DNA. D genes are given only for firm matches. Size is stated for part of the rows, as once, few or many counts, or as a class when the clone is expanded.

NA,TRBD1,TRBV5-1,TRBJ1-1,CASSAGQGNFKTEAFF,TGCGCCAGCAGCGCGGGACAGGGTAATTTCAAAACTGAAGCTTTCTTT
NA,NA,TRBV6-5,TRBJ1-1,CASSYGAPGTEAFF,TGTGCCAGCAGTTACGGGGCCCCGGGGACTGAAGCTTTCTTT
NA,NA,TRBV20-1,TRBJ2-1,CSARDPLIGQFF,TGCAGTGCTAGAGACCCCCTGATCGGGCAGTTCTTC
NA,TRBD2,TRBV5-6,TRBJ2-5,CASNPSGGPGETQYF,TGTGCCAGCAACCCTAGCGGGGGGCCGGGGGAGACCCAGTACTTC
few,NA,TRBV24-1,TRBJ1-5,CATSDFMGFPQHF,TGTGCCACCAGTGATTTTATGGGGTTCCCCCAGCATTTT
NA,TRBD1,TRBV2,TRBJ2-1,CASNQQGPYNEQFF,TGTGCCAGCAATCAACAGGGGCCTTACAATGAGCAGTTCTTC
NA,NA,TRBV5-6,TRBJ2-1,CASSLMGDSYNEQFF,TGTGCCAGCAGCTTGATGGGGGATTCTTACAATGAGCAGTTCTTC
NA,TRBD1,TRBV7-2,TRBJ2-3,CASRGQGSADTQYF,TGTGCCAGCAGGGGACAGGGAAGCGCAGATACGCAGTATTTT
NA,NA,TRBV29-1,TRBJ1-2,CSAHLGLNYGYTF,TGCAGCGCCCACTTGGGACTCAACTATGGCTACACCTTC
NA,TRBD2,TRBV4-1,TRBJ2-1,CASSQPLGLAGNEQFF,TGCGCCAGCAGCCAACCCCTAGGACTAGCGGGTAATGAGCAGTTCTTC
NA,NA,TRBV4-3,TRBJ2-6,CASSQEIDDYGANVLTF,TGCGCCAGCAGCCAAGAAATCGATGATTACGGGGCCAACGTCCTGACTTTC
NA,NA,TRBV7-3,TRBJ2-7,CASSRDISYEQYF,TGTGCCAGCAGCCGGGACATCTCCTACGAGCAGTACTTC
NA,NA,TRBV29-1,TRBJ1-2,CSAREYYGYTF,TGCAGCGCCAGGGAATACTATGGCTACACCTTC
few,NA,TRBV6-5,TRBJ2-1,CASSLTWSEQFF,TGTGCCAGCAGCCTGACCTGGAGTGAGCAGTTCTTC
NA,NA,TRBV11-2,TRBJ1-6,CASSFPRNYGNSPLHF,TGTGCCAGCAGCTTCCCCCGAAATTACGGGAATTCACCCCTCCACTTT
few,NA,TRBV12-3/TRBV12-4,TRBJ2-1,CASSLGRFIYNEQFF,TGTGCCAGCAGTTTGGGAAGGTTCATTTACAATGAGCAGTTCTTC
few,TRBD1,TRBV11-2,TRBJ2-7,CASSSDLLGQGRNYEQYF,TGTGCCAGCAGCTCAGACCTCCTTGGACAGGGGAGGAACTACGAGCAGTACTTC